This T cell receptor (beta chain) was captured in a study of T cells after yellow fever vaccination (dated by TCRdb to the late 2010s). Broadly, across the study: Libraries from fractions with low cell numbers were prepared with the SMART-Seq v4 Ultra Low Input RNA kit. Bulk TCR alpha and beta repertoires were sequenced longitudinally to track T-cell clones before and after primary and booster YFV17D yellow fever vaccination. Two healthy male donors, one aged 18 to 30 and one aged 30 to 39 years, were included in the cohort. Blood was drawn at multiple timepoints before and after primary and secondary immunization, with bulk PBMC replicates and cell subsets isolated. Overall study outcomes, separate from this receptor: Computational filtering was required because FACS-sorted repertoires could contain abundant contaminating clonotypes from the bulk population. The secondary T-cell response was found to be weaker but faster than the primary response, with a peak reached on day 5 rather than on day 15. A small fraction of clonotypes appeared in both the CD4 and CD8 compartments, likely as a result of convergent recombination. Only a couple of donors were included in the study, so the extent to which the findings can be generalized is limited. After the booster, most clones that had expanded after primary vaccination were detected again (nearly 97% of CD4 and around 88% of CD8), suggesting broad maintenance of memory.

CDR1 MNHEY and CDR2 SMNVEV were looked up in the germline V gene (reference sequence). The CDR3 holds 19 amino acids from the cysteine to the phenylalanine. Only the CDR3 DNA stays, 57 bases, in frame from base 1. Trimming leaves V shorter by 5 bases and J shorter by 0 bases, with the junction holding 13 bases beyond the gene matches. The table lists this clonotype with many counts. The specificity of this receptor is unknown. No base quality information exists; no much larger clone differs at one position. TCR cDNA was synthesized by 5'RACE template switching, which introduced a universal primer site and unique molecular identifiers. Priming for cDNA synthesis came from both the TCR alpha and TCR beta constant segments. Two PCR steps were used to amplify libraries, with sample barcodes and sequencing adapters being added in the second step. Sequencing of the libraries was done on either Illumina HiSeq 2500 (2x100 bp) or NovaSeq (2x150 bp). The study's processing was this. MIGEC handled demultiplexing of reads and collapsing into UMI consensus sequences, while MiXCR performed V(D)J alignment. Vaccine-responding clonotypes were defined with edgeR using replicate PBMC samples, requiring FDR below 0.01 and a log2 fold change above 5 up to day 15. Each bulk clonotype was labeled CD4 or CD8 based on which sequenced repertoire, CD4 or CD8, contained the clonotype at higher abundance. The public reads were reanalyzed by TCRdb: fastp trimming at Q25, MiXCR alignment, in-frame beta chains only. Rows are combined by CDR3 protein, so each entry shows the most common genes and DNA. These V and J calls rely on TCRdb rather than the paper's analysis. The sample has around 500,000 distinct CDR3 sequences on record, less than 25% of them singletons. The top ten clones comprise about 17% of the sample.

Explained via the paper, the treatment or condition label denotes: live attenuated yellow fever vaccine strain. At each blood-draw timepoint, two biological replicates of bulk PBMCs were collected. A standard Ficoll-Paque protocol was used to isolate PBMCs from peripheral blood. RNA was extracted with TriZol from bulk PBMCs, CD4 and CD8 fractions, and dextramer-positive and dextramer-negative fractions. The sample in question was PBMCs, obtained roughly 20 days after the first yellow fever vaccination. The chain employs TRBV27 and TRBJ2-3, and 11 junction bases match TRBD2. This clonotype was obtained from a man between 18 and 29 years old who received the YFV17D yellow fever vaccine. This receptor carries the CDR3 CASSRKGLGTSGSTDTQYF. The nucleotide sequence reads as follows: TGTGCCAGCAGTAGAAAGGGCCTCGGGACTAGCGGCAGCACAGATACGCAGTATTTT.